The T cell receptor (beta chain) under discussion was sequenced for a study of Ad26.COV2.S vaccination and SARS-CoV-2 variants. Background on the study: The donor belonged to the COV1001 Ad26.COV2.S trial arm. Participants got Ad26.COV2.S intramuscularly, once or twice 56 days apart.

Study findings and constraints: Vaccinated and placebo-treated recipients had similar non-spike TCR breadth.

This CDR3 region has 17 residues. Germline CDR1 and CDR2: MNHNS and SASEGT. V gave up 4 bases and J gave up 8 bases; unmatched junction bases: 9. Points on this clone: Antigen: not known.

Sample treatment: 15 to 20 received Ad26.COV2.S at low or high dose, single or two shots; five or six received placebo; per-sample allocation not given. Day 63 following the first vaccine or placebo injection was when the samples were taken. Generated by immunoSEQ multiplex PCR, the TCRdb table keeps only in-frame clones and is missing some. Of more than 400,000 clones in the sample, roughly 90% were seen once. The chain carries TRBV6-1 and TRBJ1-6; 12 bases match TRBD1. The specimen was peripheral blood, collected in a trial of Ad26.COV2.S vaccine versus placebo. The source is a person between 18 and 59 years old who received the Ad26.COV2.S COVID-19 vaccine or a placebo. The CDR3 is CASSVSGTGGFYSPLHF. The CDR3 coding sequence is TGTGCCAGCAGTGTCTCCGGGACAGGGGGCTTTTATTCACCCCTCCACTTT.